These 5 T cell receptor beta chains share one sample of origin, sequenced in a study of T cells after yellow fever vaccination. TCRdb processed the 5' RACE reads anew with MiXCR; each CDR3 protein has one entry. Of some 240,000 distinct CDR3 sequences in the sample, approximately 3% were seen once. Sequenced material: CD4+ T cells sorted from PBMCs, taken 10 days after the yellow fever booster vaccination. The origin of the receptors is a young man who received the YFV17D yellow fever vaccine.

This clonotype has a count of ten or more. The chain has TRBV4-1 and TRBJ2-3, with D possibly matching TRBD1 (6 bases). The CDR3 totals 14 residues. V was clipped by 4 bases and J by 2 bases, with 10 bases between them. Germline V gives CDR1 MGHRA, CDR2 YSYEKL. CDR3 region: CASSPRTVTDTQYF. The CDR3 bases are TGCGCCAGCAGCCCGAGGACAGTCACAGATACGCAGTATTTT.

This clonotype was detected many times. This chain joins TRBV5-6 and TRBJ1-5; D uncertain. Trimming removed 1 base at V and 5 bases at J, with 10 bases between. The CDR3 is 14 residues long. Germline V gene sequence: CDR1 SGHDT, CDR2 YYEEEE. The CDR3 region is CASSLLFGDQPQHF. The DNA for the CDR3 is TGTGCCAGCAGCTTGCTTTTCGGGGATCAGCCCCAGCATTTT. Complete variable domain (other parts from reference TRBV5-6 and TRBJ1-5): DAGVTQSPTHLIKTRGQQVTLRCSPKSGHDTVSWYQQALGQGPQFIFQYYEEEERQRGNFPDRFSGHQFPNYSSELNVNALLLGDSALYLCASSLLFGDQPQHFGDGTRLSIL.

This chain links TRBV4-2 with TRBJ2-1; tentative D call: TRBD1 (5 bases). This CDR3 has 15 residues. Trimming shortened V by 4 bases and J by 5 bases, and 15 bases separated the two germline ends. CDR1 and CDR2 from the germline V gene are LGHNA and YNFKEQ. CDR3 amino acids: CASSPPGAANNEQFF. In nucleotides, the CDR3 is TGTGCCAGCAGCCCACCTGGGGCGGCAAACAATGAGCAGTTCTTC.

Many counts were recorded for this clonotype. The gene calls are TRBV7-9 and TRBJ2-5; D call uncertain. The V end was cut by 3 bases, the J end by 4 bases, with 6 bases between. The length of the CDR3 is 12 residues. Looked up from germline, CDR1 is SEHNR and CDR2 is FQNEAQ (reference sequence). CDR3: CASSFDGETQYF. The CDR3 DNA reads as TGTGCCAGCAGCTTCGACGGAGAGACCCAGTACTTC. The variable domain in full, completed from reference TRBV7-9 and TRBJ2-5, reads DTGVSQNPRHKITKRGQNVTFRCDPISEHNRLYWYRQTLGQGPEFLTYFQNEAQLEKSRLLSDRFSAERPKGSFSTLEIQRTEQGDSAMYLCASSFDGETQYFGPGTRLLVL.

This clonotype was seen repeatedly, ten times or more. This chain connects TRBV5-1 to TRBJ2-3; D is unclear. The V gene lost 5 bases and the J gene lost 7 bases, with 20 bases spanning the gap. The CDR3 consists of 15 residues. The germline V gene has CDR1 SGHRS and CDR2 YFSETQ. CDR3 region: CASSPDPVRLNTQYF. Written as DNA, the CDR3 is TGCGCCAGCAGTCCAGACCCCGTCCGATTGAATACGCAGTATTTT.